This T cell receptor beta chain was obtained from a study of beta chain features in type 1 diabetes. All of the isolated RNA was reverse transcribed, so expressed TCRB transcripts were sequenced. Here immunoSEQ multiplex PCR was the method, and the copy in TCRdb shows in-frame clones only, minus some. The sample holds around 140,000 clones, roughly 10% seen once. The ends lost 4 bases at V and 8 bases at J; junction bases unmatched: 8. Germline-derived CDR1 and CDR2 are SGHAT and FQNNGV. This CDR3 contains 15 residues. Regarding this clone: The target antigen is unknown.

Overall study results and limits: Diminished insertions and augmented deletions at VDJ junctions characterized type 1 diabetes patients.

One heparinised draw, averaging about 116 mL, was taken per donor. The V gene is TRBV11-2, the J gene TRBJ1-4; 9 nucleotides agree with TRBD1. The sequencing sample was made of central memory CD4+ T cells from blood. The sequence was collected from a woman in her 40s in good health. The CDR3 coding sequence is TGTGCCAGCAGCTACCGGGACAGGGTGCGAGAAAAACTGTTTTTT. It specifies CASSYRDRVREKLFF.